Below, one T cell receptor beta chain is given with its context. The specificity of this receptor is unknown. No per-base quality is available; no much larger clone lies one base away. The data were obtained in a study of identical twins (dated by TCRdb to between 2015 and 2016). Concerning the study at large: The study deep-sequenced TCR alpha and beta repertoires from monozygotic twins, unrelated adults of various ages and cord blood to test whether fetal clonotypes persist. To rule out contamination, replicate twin experiments were performed at different times with different library preparation protocols.

Library preparation was by 5' RACE. These reads were obtained on an Illumina HiSeq 2000. A universal primer binding site was introduced by template switching, and a unique molecular identifier was present in the final cDNA, enabling accurate counting of TCR cDNA molecules. First-strand cDNA for TCR alpha and beta chains was synthesized from specific primers in the conserved constant-segment region. To control for contamination, every cDNA library carried two barcodes: a SMART-Mk sample barcode plus Illumina barcodes. Two successive PCR steps introduced TruSeq adapter sequences along with Illumina sample barcodes. TCR alpha and beta cDNA libraries were sequenced on the Illumina HiSeq platform with custom primers. From the authors' description of their analysis: MiGEC was used to process raw reads and extract unique molecular identifiers, and MiXCR was used to find CDR3 positions. For each individual, recombination models were inferred using an EM algorithm with the repgenHMM and IGoR tools. Shared clonotypes were analyzed with the tcR package in R, and sharing was normalized by the product of cloneset sizes. To study raw recombination free of thymic and clonal selection effects, out-of-frame nonproductive sequences were analyzed. Starting from the raw public reads, TCRdb applied fastp trimming at Q25, assembled clones with MiXCR and retained in-frame beta chains. Under each unique CDR3 protein, matching rows form one entry showing the most common genes and DNA. TCRdb, rather than the study authors, made the V and J calls. The sample table lists around 230,000 distinct CDR3 sequences, around a tenth of them with a count of one. The ten biggest clones cover approximately 5.1% of the sample.

Summary of the overall study and its limitations: Excess twin sharing in beta out-of-frame sequences was weaker because fewer shared sequences lowered the signal-to-noise ratio. Compared with coincidental sharing between unrelated individuals, out-of-frame TCR alpha sequences shared between twins showed an excess of sequences with low generation probability. Zero-insertion analyses could be partly confounded by invariant T cells such as MAIT and iNKT, though diverse VJ usage argued against such confounding for most clonotypes. Fewer insertions were carried by abundant cord blood beta clonotypes; a weaker similar trend was observed in young adult naive repertoires, while no such trend was observed in memory repertoires. Conclusions relied on cross-sectional statistical analysis, since the same donors could not be followed over many years. In monozygotic twins, recombination models systematically underestimated out-of-frame TCR alpha sharing, but the models matched the sharing seen between unrelated individuals.

Every donor in the study was a healthy Caucasian. Miltenyi CD45RO+ enrichment and human naive T-cell isolation kits were used to isolate memory (CD45RO+) and naive T cells from PBMC. This receptor was identified in a young woman in good health. Sequencing was carried out using memory (CD45RO+) T cells sorted from blood. Taken with the paper, the label for cell subset or site translates to: CD45RO+ enriched T cells.

The CDR3: CASSRPLRTKYSYNEQFF. Read as DNA, the sequence is TGTGCCAGCAGCCGACCTCTCCGAACTAAGTACTCCTACAATGAGCAGTTCTTC. The receptor chain draws on TRBV4-2 and TRBJ2-1; the D gene is not confidently resolved. The CDR3 spans 18 residues, from the cysteine through the phenylalanine. The kept DNA is CDR3 alone, 54 bases in frame from the first base. V gives up 4 bases and J gives up 0 bases, and the segment between their germline ends measures 19 bases. According to the germline V gene, CDR1 reads LGHNA and CDR2 reads YNFKEQ.